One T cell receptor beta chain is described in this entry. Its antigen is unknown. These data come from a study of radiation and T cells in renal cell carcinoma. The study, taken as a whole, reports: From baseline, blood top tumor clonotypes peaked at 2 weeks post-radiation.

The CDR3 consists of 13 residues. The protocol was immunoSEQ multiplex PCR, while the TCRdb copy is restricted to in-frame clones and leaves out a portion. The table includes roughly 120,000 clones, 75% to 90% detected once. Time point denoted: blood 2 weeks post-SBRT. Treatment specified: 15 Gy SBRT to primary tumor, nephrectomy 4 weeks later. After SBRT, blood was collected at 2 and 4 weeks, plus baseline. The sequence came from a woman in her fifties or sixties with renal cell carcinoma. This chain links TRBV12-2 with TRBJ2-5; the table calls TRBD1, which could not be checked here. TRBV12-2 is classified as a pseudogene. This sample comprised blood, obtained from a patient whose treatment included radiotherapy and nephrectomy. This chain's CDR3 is CASRSQGQKTQYF. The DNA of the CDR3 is TGTGCAAGTCGCTCACAGGGCCAGAAGACCCAGTACTTC.